This T cell receptor beta chain stems from a study of T cells in Graves' hyperthyroidism and ophthalmopathy. Study information: Any treatment followed the collection of peripheral blood at initial diagnosis.

There are many counts of this clonotype. Its target is unknown. This CDR3 spans 16 amino acids. Looked up from germline, CDR1 is SGHAT and CDR2 is FQDESV (reference sequence). Trimming took 1 base from V and 0 from J, leaving 13 bases between them. The study's findings and limits: The authors' 13 V-J model separated ophthalmopathy from stable hyperthyroidism.

Researchers amplified the TCR beta CDR3 regions from RNA transcripts. Researchers ran a first-round RT-PCR on the TCR CDR3 using the HTBI primer set. Each CDR3 protein is one row after TCRdb ran MiXCR on the multiplex PCR reads. The top ten clones hold approximately 35% of a sample with under 350,000 distinct CDR3 sequences, roughly 15% of them seen once. Uncontrolled infections, other autoimmune diseases, pregnancy or lactation led to exclusion of patients. Using around 10 ml of fresh peripheral blood, PBMCs were prepared. Sequencing used blood. V usage is TRBV11-1 and J usage is TRBJ2-7; no definite D call. The receptor was isolated from a woman in her thirties or forties with Graves' ophthalmopathy. The CDR3 is CASSLDEVKSSYEQYF. The CDR3, as DNA: TGTGCCAGCAGCTTAGATGAGGTTAAGAGCTCCTACGAGCAGTACTTC.